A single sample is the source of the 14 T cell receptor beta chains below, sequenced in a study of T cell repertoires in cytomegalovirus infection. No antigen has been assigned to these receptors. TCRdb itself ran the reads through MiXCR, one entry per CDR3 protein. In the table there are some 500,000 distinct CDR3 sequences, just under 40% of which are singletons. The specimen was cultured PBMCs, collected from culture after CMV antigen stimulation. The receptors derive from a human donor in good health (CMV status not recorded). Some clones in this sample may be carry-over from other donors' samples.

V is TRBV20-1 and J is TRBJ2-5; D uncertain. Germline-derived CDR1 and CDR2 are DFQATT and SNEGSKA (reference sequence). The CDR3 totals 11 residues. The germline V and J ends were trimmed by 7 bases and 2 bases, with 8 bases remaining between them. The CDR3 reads CSETRQETQYF. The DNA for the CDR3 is TGCAGTGAGACTCGGCAAGAGACCCAGTACTTC.

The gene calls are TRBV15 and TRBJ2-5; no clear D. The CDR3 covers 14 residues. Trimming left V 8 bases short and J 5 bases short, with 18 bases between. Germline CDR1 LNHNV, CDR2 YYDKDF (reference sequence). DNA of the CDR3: TGTGCCACCCAACGCGGCGCGGCGAGGGAGACCCAGTACTTC. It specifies CATQRGAARETQYF.

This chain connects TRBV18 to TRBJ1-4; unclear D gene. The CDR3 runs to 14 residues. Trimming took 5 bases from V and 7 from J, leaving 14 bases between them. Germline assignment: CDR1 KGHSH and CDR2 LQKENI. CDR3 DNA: TGTGCCAGCTCATCCGGGCCAGTGGGTGAAAAACTGTTTTTT. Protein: CASSSGPVGEKLFF.

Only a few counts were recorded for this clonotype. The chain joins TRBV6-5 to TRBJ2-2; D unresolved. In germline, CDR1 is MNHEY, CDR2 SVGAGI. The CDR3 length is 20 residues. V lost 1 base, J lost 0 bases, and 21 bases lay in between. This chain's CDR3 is CASSYFPPPLARTNTGELFF. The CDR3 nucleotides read TGTGCCAGCAGTTACTTTCCCCCCCCCTTGGCACGAACGAACACCGGGGAGCTGTTTTTT.

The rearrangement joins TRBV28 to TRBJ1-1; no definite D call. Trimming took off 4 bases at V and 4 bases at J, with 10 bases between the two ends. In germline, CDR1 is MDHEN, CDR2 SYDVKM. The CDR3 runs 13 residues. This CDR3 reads CASSSRAFTEAFF. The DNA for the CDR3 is TGTGCCAGCAGTTCAAGGGCCTTCACTGAAGCTTTCTTT.

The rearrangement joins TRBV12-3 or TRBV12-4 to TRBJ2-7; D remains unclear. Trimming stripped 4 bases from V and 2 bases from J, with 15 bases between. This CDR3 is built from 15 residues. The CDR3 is CASSSDLVRTYEQYF. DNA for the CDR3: TGTGCCAGCAGTTCGGACCTAGTCCGGACCTACGAGCAGTACTTC.

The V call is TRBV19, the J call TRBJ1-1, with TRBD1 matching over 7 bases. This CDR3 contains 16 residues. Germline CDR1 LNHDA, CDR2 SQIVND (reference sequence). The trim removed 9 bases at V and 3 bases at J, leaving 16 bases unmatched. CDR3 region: CASTTGLRGGDTEAFF. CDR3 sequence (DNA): TGTGCCAGCACGACAGGGTTAAGGGGGGGGGACACTGAAGCTTTCTTT.

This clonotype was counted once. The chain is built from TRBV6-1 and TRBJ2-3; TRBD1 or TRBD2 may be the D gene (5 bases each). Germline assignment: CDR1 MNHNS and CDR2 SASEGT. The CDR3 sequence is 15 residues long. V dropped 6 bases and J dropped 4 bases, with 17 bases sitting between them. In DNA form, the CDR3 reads TGTGCCAGCAGCTCCGAGGGGATGGTTCCAGATACGCAGTATTTT. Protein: CASSSEGMVPDTQYF.

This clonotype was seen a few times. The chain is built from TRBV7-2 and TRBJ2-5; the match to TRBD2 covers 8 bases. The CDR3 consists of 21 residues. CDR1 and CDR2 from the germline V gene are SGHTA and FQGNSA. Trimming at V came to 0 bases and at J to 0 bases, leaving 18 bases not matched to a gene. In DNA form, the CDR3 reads TGTGCCAGCAGCTTAGCGTTTCCTACTCAGCCCGCGGGGGGACACCAAGAGACCCAGTACTTC. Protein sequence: CASSLAFPTQPAGGHQETQYF.

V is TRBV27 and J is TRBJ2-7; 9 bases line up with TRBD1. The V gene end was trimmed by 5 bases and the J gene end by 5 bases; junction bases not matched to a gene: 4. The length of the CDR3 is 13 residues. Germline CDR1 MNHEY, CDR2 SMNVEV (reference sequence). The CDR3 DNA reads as TGTGCCAGCAGTCAAGGGACAGGGCACGAGCAGTACTTC. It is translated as CASSQGTGHEQYF.

DNA for the CDR3: TGTGCCATCAGTGAGAGGCCAGACACTGAAGCTTTCTTT. Amino acids: CAISERPDTEAFF. V is TRBV10-3 and J is TRBJ1-1; D unclear. CDR1 and CDR2 from the germline V gene are ENHRY and SYGVKD. The CDR3 has 13 amino acids. V was cut by 2 bases and J by 3 bases, with 7 bases left in between.

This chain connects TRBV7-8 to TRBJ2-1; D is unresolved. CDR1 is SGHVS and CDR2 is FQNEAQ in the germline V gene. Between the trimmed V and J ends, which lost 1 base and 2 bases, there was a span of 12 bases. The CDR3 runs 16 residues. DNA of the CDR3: TGTGCCAGCAGCTTAGGTTCCATCGCAACCTACAATGAGCAGTTCTTC. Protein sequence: CASSLGSIATYNEQFF.

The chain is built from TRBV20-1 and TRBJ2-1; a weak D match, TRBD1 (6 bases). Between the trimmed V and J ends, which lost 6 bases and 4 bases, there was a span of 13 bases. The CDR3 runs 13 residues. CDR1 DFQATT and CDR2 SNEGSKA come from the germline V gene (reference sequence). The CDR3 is CSAHRVGYNEQFF. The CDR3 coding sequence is TGCAGTGCCCACAGGGTTGGGTACAATGAGCAGTTCTTC.

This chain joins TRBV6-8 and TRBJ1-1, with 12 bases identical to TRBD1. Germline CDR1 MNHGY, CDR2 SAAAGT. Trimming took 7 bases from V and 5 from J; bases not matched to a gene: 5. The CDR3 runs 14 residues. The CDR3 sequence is CASTLGQGATEAFF. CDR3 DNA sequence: TGTGCCAGCACCTTGGGACAGGGGGCAACTGAAGCTTTCTTT.